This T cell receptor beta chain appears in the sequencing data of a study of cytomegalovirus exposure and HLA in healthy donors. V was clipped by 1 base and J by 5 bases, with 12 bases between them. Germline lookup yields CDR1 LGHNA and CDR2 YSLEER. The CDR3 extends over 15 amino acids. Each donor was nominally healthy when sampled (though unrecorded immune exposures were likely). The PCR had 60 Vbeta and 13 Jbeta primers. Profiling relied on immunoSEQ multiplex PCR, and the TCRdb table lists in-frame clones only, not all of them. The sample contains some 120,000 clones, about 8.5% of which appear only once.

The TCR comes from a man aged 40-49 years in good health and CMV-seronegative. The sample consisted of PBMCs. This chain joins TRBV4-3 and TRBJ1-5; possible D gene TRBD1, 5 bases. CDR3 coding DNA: TGCGCCAGCAGCCAAGCCCAGGGTAGGGATCAGCCCCAGCATTTT. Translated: CASSQAQGRDQPQHF.